These 27 T cell receptor beta chains originate from one sample sequenced in a study of CD8+CD57+ T cells in acquired aplastic anemia. TCR beta VDJ and CDR3 profiles were obtained from a genomic DNA template. TCRdb independently ran MiXCR on the reads; one entry per CDR3 protein. The profile shows approximately 190,000 distinct CDR3 sequences, 64% of them singletons. The sequenced sample consisted of sorted CD4+, CD8+, or CD8+CD57+ T cells (not recorded which) from PBMCs. These receptors came from a human donor with severe aplastic anemia or a healthy control (not recorded which).

Here the CDR3 DNA reads TGTGCCAGCAGCCTTGTAATGGATACGCAGTATTTT. It codes for CASSLVMDTQYF. The chain is built from TRBV12-3 or TRBV12-4 and TRBJ2-3; D uncertain. CDR3 length: 12 amino acids. Between the trimmed V and J ends, which lost 6 bases and 6 bases, there was a span of 10 bases.

This clonotype was counted many times. The genes are TRBV29-1 and TRBJ2-3; 13 bases line up with TRBD2. After removal of 7 bases from V and 4 bases from J, the junction contained 5 bases not matched to a gene. CDR3 length equals 14 residues. CDR1 and CDR2 (germline): SQVTM, ANQGSEA. The CDR3 here is CSESGLAGSDTQYF. In DNA form, the CDR3 reads TGCAGCGAATCGGGACTAGCGGGGTCAGATACGCAGTATTTT.

This clonotype was observed once. The DNA for the CDR3 is TGTGCCAGCAGCCAAGGGGTCGGGCCCCAGCATTTT. It translates to CASSQGVGPQHF. The genes are TRBV4-2 and TRBJ1-5, with D uncertain. This CDR3 has 12 amino acids. CDR1 and CDR2 from the germline V gene are LGHNA and YNFKEQ. The V end was cut by 1 base, the J end by 9 bases, with 7 bases between.

This clonotype was recorded only once. This rearrangement joins TRBV27 to TRBJ1-1; D may be TRBD1 (6 bases). The CDR3 has 12 amino acids. Trimming stripped 6 bases from V and 4 bases from J, with 9 bases between. Germline lookup yields CDR1 MNHEY and CDR2 SMNVEV (reference sequence). The CDR3: CASRTGPTEAFF. The CDR3 bases are TGTGCCAGCAGAACAGGGCCCACTGAAGCTTTCTTT.

V gene TRBV7-8 combines with J gene TRBJ1-5; 9 bases line up with TRBD1. This CDR3 has 18 residues. Trimming took 4 bases from V and 2 from J; bases not matched to a gene: 12. Germline V gene data show CDR1 as SGHVS and CDR2 as FQNEAQ. Here the CDR3 DNA reads TGTGCCAGCAGCTCCGATGGGGGGACAGGGTATGGCAATCAGCCCCAGCATTTT. The encoded protein is CASSSDGGTGYGNQPQHF.

This chain joins TRBV7-2 and TRBJ2-7, with 8 bases aligning to TRBD2. V trimming: 3 bases; J trimming: 4 bases; junction bases outside the gene matches: 8. Per germline, CDR1 SGHTA and CDR2 FQGNSA. This CDR3 has 15 residues. In DNA, the CDR3 is TGTGCCAGCAGCTTGCCCGGGACTAGTTCGTACGAGCAGTACTTC. It codes for CASSLPGTSSYEQYF. The whole variable domain, filled in from reference TRBV7-2 and TRBJ2-7, reads GAGVSQSPSNKVTEKGKDVELRCDPISGHTALYWYRQSLGQGLEFLIYFQGNSAPDKSGLPSDRFSAERTGGSVSTLTIQRTQQEDSAVYLCASSLPGTSSYEQYFGPGTRLTVT.

This clonotype appeared many times. V gene TRBV19 combines with J gene TRBJ1-2, with TRBD1 matching 9 bases. In germline, CDR1 is LNHDA, CDR2 SQIVND (reference sequence). This CDR3 spans 18 amino acids. The junction had 19 bases not matched to a gene; V was cut back by 5 bases and J by 6 bases. CDR3 protein: CASSARTGVEAWSNGYTF. The CDR3 DNA sequence: TGTGCCAGTAGTGCCCGGACAGGGGTTGAAGCTTGGTCAAATGGCTACACCTTC.

To note about this clonotype: A much bigger clone sits one base away, suggesting this may be a read error. The chain couples TRBV5-5 to TRBJ2-2; D is unresolved. This CDR3 comprises 14 residues. Germline V gene lookup returns CDR1 SGHKS and CDR2 YYEKEE (reference sequence). In DNA form, the CDR3 reads TGTGCCGGCAGCTTGGGCACGGACACCGGGGAGCTGTTTTTT. Translating gives CAGSLGTDTGELFF.

V usage is TRBV9 and J usage is TRBJ2-6; D uncertain. Trimming removed 7 bases from V and 1 base from J, with 9 bases in between. There are 14 residues in the CDR3. The germline gives CDR1 SGDLS, CDR2 YYNGEE. The CDR3, as DNA: TGTGCCAGCTTTTCATTTTCTGGGGCCAACGTCCTGACTTTC. Protein sequence: CASFSFSGANVLTF.

The chain carries TRBV10-3 and TRBJ2-1, with 8 positions matching TRBD1. The trim removed 10 bases at V and 1 base at J, leaving 12 bases unmatched. Germline V lookup: CDR1 ENHRY, CDR2 SYGVKD. The CDR3 consists of 16 residues. This CDR3 reads CASRITGGESYNEQFF. The CDR3 DNA is TGTGCCAGCAGGATTACAGGGGGAGAGTCCTACAATGAGCAGTTCTTC.

This clonotype was seen only a few times. V usage is TRBV9 and J usage is TRBJ2-6; D not resolved. CDR1 SGDLS and CDR2 YYNGEE come from the germline V gene. The V gene lost 1 base and the J gene lost 5 bases, with 4 bases spanning the gap. The CDR3 covers 13 residues. The CDR3 loop reads CASSVRRANVLTF. DNA for the CDR3: TGTGCCAGCAGCGTAAGGAGGGCCAACGTCCTGACTTTC.

The V and J genes are TRBV7-3 and TRBJ2-5, with 7 positions matching TRBD2. V lost 3 bases, J lost 7 bases, and 5 bases stayed unmatched. Germline lookup yields CDR1 SGHTA and CDR2 FQGTGA. This CDR3 has 13 residues. The CDR3 DNA reads TGTGCCAGCAGCTTGAGCGGGACGCTGACCCAGTACTTC. Protein sequence: CASSLSGTLTQYF.

This clonotype has a single count. The chain uses TRBV20-1 and TRBJ1-1; D gene unclear. V gave up 6 bases and J gave up 2 bases, with 13 bases separating them. The CDR3 runs 13 residues. Germline V gene sequence: CDR1 DFQATT, CDR2 SNEGSKA (reference sequence). Written as DNA, the CDR3 is TGCAGTGCGGGAGGGAGGGTCAACACTGAAGCTTTCTTT. Protein sequence: CSAGGRVNTEAFF.

This chain links TRBV7-6 with TRBJ1-1; D is uncertain. This CDR3 spans 14 amino acids. CDR1 and CDR2 from the germline V gene are SGHVS and FNYEAQ. V lost 0 bases and J 4 bases, leaving 9 bases between the germline ends. The CDR3 coding sequence is TGTGCCAGCAGCTTAGCGCCTTTGGGCACTGAAGCTTTCTTT. As protein: CASSLAPLGTEAFF.

This clonotype was seen more than once but under ten times. V and J are TRBV12-3 or TRBV12-4 and TRBJ2-5; 9 bases align to TRBD2. The CDR3 contains 13 residues. The V segment lost 2 bases and the J segment 5 bases; nucleotides outside the gene matches: 0. CDR3 sequence reads: CASSLTSGETQYF. CDR3 bases: TGTGCCAGCAGTTTAACTAGCGGGGAGACCCAGTACTTC.

This clonotype was seen a handful of times. The gene calls are TRBV4-1 and TRBJ2-3; D is unresolved. The CDR3 consists of 14 residues. V lost 1 base and J lost 2, with 7 bases in between. The germline V gene encodes CDR1 MGHRA and CDR2 YSYEKL. The CDR3 protein is CASSQGLDTDTQYF. The CDR3 region has the DNA TGCGCCAGCAGCCAAGGACTCGACACAGATACGCAGTATTTT.

This clonotype was seen a few times. The genes are TRBV14 and TRBJ2-3; D is uncertain. The CDR3 covers 14 residues. In germline, CDR1 is SGHDN, CDR2 FVKESK. V gave up 1 base and J gave up 3 bases, with 8 bases separating them. CDR3 loop: CASSQGRATDTQYF. The CDR3 DNA reads TGTGCCAGCAGCCAAGGTCGAGCAACAGATACGCAGTATTTT.

The chain links TRBV7-2 to TRBJ2-5; TRBD2 is a possible D gene (5 bases). The germline V and J ends were trimmed by 6 bases and 11 bases, with 16 bases remaining between them. Per germline, CDR1 SGHTA and CDR2 FQGNSA. The CDR3 sequence is 12 residues long. The CDR3 DNA sequence: TGTGCCAGCAGTTACGCGTTTCGGACTCAGTACTTC. Residues: CASSYAFRTQYF.

This sequence joins TRBV4-1 and TRBJ2-1; TRBD1 agrees at 7 bases. CDR3 length: 13 amino acids. The V gene's germline CDR1 is MGHRA and CDR2 YSYEKL. The J segment lost 8 bases and the V segment lost 2 bases, leaving 3 bases of the junction unmatched. CDR3 sequence reads: CASSQQQGYEQFF. CDR3 DNA sequence: TGCGCCAGCAGCCAACAACAGGGGTATGAGCAGTTCTTC.

This clonotype has only one observation. This chain's CDR3 is CASSVVPAGGPYNEQFF. Here the CDR3 DNA reads TGTGCCAGCAGCGTAGTACCAGCGGGGGGCCCCTACAATGAGCAGTTCTTC. The rearrangement links TRBV9 to TRBJ2-1; TRBD2 aligns across 9 bases. The V segment lost 0 bases and the J segment 2 bases; nucleotides outside the gene matches: 6. The CDR3 has 17 amino acids. The germline V gene has CDR1 SGDLS and CDR2 YYNGEE.

CDR3 sequence: CAWSVIAGGPRDYEQYF. The CDR3, as DNA: TGTGCCTGGAGTGTAATTGCGGGAGGGCCTAGAGACTACGAGCAGTACTTC. The chain carries TRBV30 and TRBJ2-7, with 9 nucleotides matching TRBD2. The CDR3 loop spans 17 amino acids. Germline CDR1 reads GTSNPN; CDR2 reads SVGIG (reference sequence). The V and J ends lost 0 bases and 3 bases, in that order; junction bases with no gene match: 12.

This clonotype was seen more than once but under ten times. The V call is TRBV19, the J call TRBJ1-6, with D tentatively TRBD1 (6 bases). Germline V gene lookup returns CDR1 LNHDA and CDR2 SQIVND (reference sequence). The CDR3 sequence is 14 residues long. Deletions cut 6 bases from V and 7 bases from J, with 13 bases between. In nucleotides, the CDR3 is TGTGCCAGTAGCTACTTACAGGGCAATTCACCCCTCCACTTT. This gives the protein CASSYLQGNSPLHF.

The rearrangement uses TRBV10-3 and TRBJ1-6; D gene ambiguous. The CDR3 is 13 residues long. The germline CDR1 and CDR2 sequences are ENHRY and SYGVKD. V lost 0 bases and J lost 8, with 5 bases in between. The CDR3 DNA follows: TGTGCCATCAGTGAGTCGACGGATTCACCCCTCCACTTT. Its protein is CAISESTDSPLHF.

This chain connects TRBV5-1 to TRBJ2-5, with D unresolved. This CDR3 comprises 12 residues. The germline V and J ends were trimmed by 1 base and 11 bases, with 12 bases remaining between them. Per the germline V gene, CDR1 is SGHRS and CDR2 is YFSETQ. The CDR3 DNA follows: TGCGCCAGCAGCTTGAGTGCCTCTACTCAGTACTTC. It yields the protein CASSLSASTQYF.

The CDR3 nucleotides read TGTGCCAGCAGTGGAGACGGGAATCAGCCCCAGCATTTT. It encodes CASSGDGNQPQHF. V is TRBV2 and J is TRBJ1-5, with D unresolved. This CDR3 is 13 amino acids long. The V gene's germline CDR1 is SNHLY and CDR2 FYNNEI. V lost 4 bases, J lost 4 bases, and 8 bases lay in between.

The chain carries TRBV7-2 and TRBJ2-7; D is ambiguous. The CDR3 length is 14 residues. Trimming cost V 5 bases and J 0 bases, with 11 bases left between them. The germline V gene encodes CDR1 SGHTA and CDR2 FQGNSA. CDR3 sequence: CASSPEVYSYEQYF. CDR3 DNA sequence: TGTGCCAGCAGCCCAGAGGTTTACTCCTACGAGCAGTACTTC.

J is TRBJ2-3 and V is TRBV7-2, with TRBD2 identical over 10 bases. J was trimmed by 12 bases and V by 4 bases; bases with no gene match: 10. The CDR3 is 14 residues long. Germline lookup yields CDR1 SGHTA and CDR2 FQGNSA. CDR3 bases: TGTGCCAGCAGCTCGCGGAGGTTAGCGGGGGGCCAGTATTTT. This translates into CASSSRRLAGGQYF.